These 25 T cell receptor beta chains were sequenced from one sample in a study of identical twins. TCRdb independently ran MiXCR on the 5' RACE reads; one entry per CDR3 protein. Among hundreds of thousands of distinct CDR3 sequences listed, around 8.1% were seen once. The same sample was also studied in work on yellow fever vaccine responses in identical twins.

Sample: memory (CD45RO+) T cells sorted from blood. The receptors derive from a woman younger than 35 in good health.

V usage is TRBV15 and J usage is TRBJ2-5; D perhaps matches TRBD2 (6 bases). The CDR3 is 20 residues long. The ends were cut back, 3 bases at V and 1 base at J, with 27 bases in the middle. CDR1 is LNHNV, CDR2 YYDKDF, per germline (reference sequence). The CDR3 DNA sequence: TGTGCCACCAGCAGGGAATCCAAGGTCCAAGGTGGCGGGACCCAAGAGACCCAGTACTTC. Translating it yields CATSRESKVQGGGTQETQYF.

The chain has TRBV20-1 and TRBJ2-5; either TRBD1 or TRBD2 may supply D (5 bases each). CDR1 and CDR2 (germline): DFQATT, SNEGSKA (reference sequence). This CDR3 contains 12 residues. Deletions cut 5 bases from V and 4 bases from J, with 11 bases between. CDR3 sequence: CSAPPGTETQYF. DNA of the CDR3: TGCAGTGCTCCTCCGGGGACAGAGACCCAGTACTTC.

The rearrangement uses TRBV6-2 or TRBV6-3 and TRBJ2-7; 7 nucleotides line up with TRBD1. CDR3 length equals 18 residues. Per germline, CDR1 MNHEY and CDR2 SVGEGT. The V segment lost 4 bases and the J segment 2 bases; nucleotides outside the gene matches: 17. The CDR3 spells CASSFPSGSGQQTYEQYF. The CDR3 nucleotides read TGTGCCAGCAGTTTCCCCTCAGGATCGGGACAGCAGACCTACGAGCAGTACTTC.

This clonotype has at least ten counts. The chain is built from TRBV20-1 and TRBJ2-1, with 9 bases that match TRBD1. Germline V gives CDR1 DFQATT, CDR2 SNEGSKA (reference sequence). Trimming at V came to 5 bases and at J to 9 bases, leaving 11 bases not matched to a gene. The CDR3 loop spans 14 amino acids. CDR3 in amino acids: CSAGTGPPLSEQFF. DNA of the CDR3: TGCAGTGCTGGGACAGGGCCCCCCCTTAGTGAGCAGTTCTTC.

This chain joins TRBV18 and TRBJ2-3; D gene unclear. This CDR3 has 14 amino acids. Germline V gene lookup returns CDR1 KGHSH and CDR2 LQKENI. The V and J ends lost 2 bases and 5 bases respectively, with 11 bases between them. The CDR3 region is CASSPGRSGDTQYF. The CDR3 DNA reads as TGTGCCAGCTCACCAGGCCGATCGGGAGATACGCAGTATTTT.

This clonotype came up many times. Here the CDR3 reads CASSGLSGANVLTF. Written as DNA, the CDR3 is TGTGCCAGCAGTGGCCTCTCTGGGGCCAACGTCCTGACTTTC. V usage is TRBV6-1 and J usage is TRBJ2-6; no clear D gene. The germline V gene encodes CDR1 MNHNS and CDR2 SASEGT. This CDR3 contains 14 residues. V was cut by 4 bases and J by 0 bases, with 4 bases left in between.

V is TRBV4-2 and J is TRBJ2-1; D unclear. The germline CDR1 and CDR2 sequences are LGHNA and YNFKEQ. This CDR3 contains 14 residues. The V and J ends lost 2 bases and 8 bases respectively, with 13 bases between them. The CDR3 DNA sequence: TGTGCCAGCAGCCAAACGGACCCTGAGGATGAGCAGTTCTTC. Its translation is CASSQTDPEDEQFF.

The chain is built from TRBV12-3 or TRBV12-4 and TRBJ2-2; D might be TRBD2 (6 bases). Trimming shortened V by 1 base and J by 8 bases, and 14 bases separated the two germline ends. This CDR3 contains 15 residues. This CDR3 is CASSLVGTFKGELFF. The DNA for the CDR3 is TGTGCCAGCAGTTTAGTTGGGACTTTCAAAGGGGAGCTGTTTTTT.

This clonotype occurred many times. This chain joins TRBV20-1 and TRBJ1-1; D remains ambiguous. The germline CDR1 and CDR2 sequences are DFQATT and SNEGSKA (reference sequence). V was clipped by 1 base and J by 2 bases, with 8 bases between them. The CDR3 totals 13 residues. The CDR3 region is CSARVPDNTEAFF. The CDR3 region has the DNA TGCAGTGCTAGAGTACCGGATAACACTGAAGCTTTCTTT.

The chain links TRBV7-2 to TRBJ2-3; 7 bases fit TRBD2. Germline V gives CDR1 SGHTA, CDR2 FQGNSA. V lost 0 bases to trimming and J lost 4 bases; unmatched junction nucleotides: 7. The CDR3 has 16 residues. CDR3 sequence reads: CASSLAGIRGADTQYF. Written as DNA, the CDR3 is TGTGCCAGCAGCTTAGCGGGGATTCGGGGGGCAGATACGCAGTATTTT.

This clonotype has at least ten counts. The CDR3 nucleotides read TGTGCCAGCAGCCAGTCGGGGGGGCAGCAAGAGCAGTACTTC. This codes for CASSQSGGQQEQYF. This chain connects TRBV7-8 to TRBJ2-7; 8 nucleotides match TRBD2. Unmatched junction bases numbered 10, after V lost 5 bases and J lost 7 bases. The CDR3 consists of 14 residues. Germline CDR1 and CDR2: SGHVS and FQNEAQ.

This clonotype was seen many times. The rearrangement links TRBV12-3 or TRBV12-4 to TRBJ2-1, with D perhaps matching TRBD2 (7 bases). V lost 5 bases to trimming and J lost 15 bases, with 20 bases between them. The CDR3 is 13 residues long. CDR3 sequence: CASSPSSRGGLFF. In nucleotides, the CDR3 is TGTGCCAGCAGTCCCTCTTCTAGGGGGGGTTTGTTCTTC.

This chain uses TRBV11-2 with TRBJ2-6; D might be TRBD1 (6 bases). The germline V gene encodes CDR1 SGHAT and CDR2 FQNNGV. This CDR3 has 18 amino acids. V gave up 3 bases and J gave up 1 base, with 16 bases separating them. CDR3 protein: CASSFPTDGTSGANVLTF. CDR3 in DNA: TGTGCCAGCAGCTTCCCAACGGACGGGACATCTGGGGCCAACGTCCTGACTTTC.

This clonotype occurred many times. V gene TRBV20-1 combines with J gene TRBJ2-3; maybe TRBD2 (6 bases). The V end was cut by 3 bases, the J end by 4 bases, with 8 bases between. The CDR3 runs 12 residues. CDR1 is DFQATT, CDR2 SNEGSKA, per germline (reference sequence). The CDR3 sequence: CSASGGADTQYF. In DNA, the CDR3 is TGCAGTGCTAGCGGCGGGGCAGATACGCAGTATTTT.

This clonotype was seen at least ten times. The gene calls are TRBV5-1 and TRBJ2-5; 11 bases agree with TRBD2. Trimming took 5 bases from V and 5 from J; bases not matched to a gene: 8. This CDR3 has 15 amino acids. Germline CDR1 SGHRS, CDR2 YFSETQ. The CDR3 DNA reads as TGCGCCAGCAGAACTAGCGGGAGTCTAACGGAGACCCAGTACTTC. Its protein is CASRTSGSLTETQYF.

V and J are TRBV14 and TRBJ2-1; 7 bases match TRBD1. The germline V gene encodes CDR1 SGHDN and CDR2 FVKESK. V lost 5 bases to trimming and J lost 8 bases; unmatched junction nucleotides: 18. The CDR3 consists of 17 residues. CDR3 DNA sequence: TGTGCCAGCAGCTACGCTAGTTTGGACAGGTCTGGGGATGAGCAGTTCTTC. This sequence encodes CASSYASLDRSGDEQFF.

There are many counts of this clonotype. This chain links TRBV5-1 with TRBJ2-7, with a weak D call TRBD1 (5 bases). The germline gives CDR1 SGHRS, CDR2 YFSETQ. V lost 0 bases, J lost 3 bases, and 10 bases lay in between. The CDR3 has 14 amino acids. CDR3 loop: CASSLAARDYEQYF. The CDR3 DNA follows: TGCGCCAGCAGCTTGGCGGCCAGGGACTACGAGCAGTACTTC. The full variable domain, completed using reference TRBV5-1 and TRBJ2-7, is KAGVTQTPRYLIKTRGQQVTLSCSPISGHRSVSWYQQTPGQGLQFLFEYFSETQRNKGNFPGRFSGRQFSNSRSEMNVSTLELGDSALYLCASSLAARDYEQYFGPGTRLTVT.

This clonotype occurred a few times. The chain joins TRBV6-6 to TRBJ2-5, with D possibly matching TRBD1 (6 bases). CDR3 length equals 12 residues. The V and J ends lost 6 bases and 5 bases respectively, with 10 bases between them. Germline V gene lookup returns CDR1 MNHNY and CDR2 SVGAGI (reference sequence). The CDR3 is CASRGTTETQYF. CDR3 DNA sequence: TGTGCCAGCAGGGGGACAACGGAGACCCAGTACTTC.

This clonotype was detected many times. The V and J genes are TRBV7-8 and TRBJ1-6; possible D gene TRBD1, 5 bases. The CDR3 runs to 14 residues. Trimming cost V 1 base and J 5 bases, with 6 bases left between them. In germline, CDR1 is SGHVS, CDR2 FQNEAQ. This chain's CDR3 is CASSLGGDNSPLHF. In DNA form, the CDR3 reads TGTGCCAGCAGCTTAGGGGGGGATAATTCACCCCTCCACTTT.

The genes are TRBV6-1 and TRBJ1-5, with TRBD1 identical over 7 bases. V was clipped by 2 bases and J by 4 bases; unmatched bases: 5. Germline V CDR1 and CDR2: MNHNS, SASEGT. The CDR3 is made up of 15 amino acids. The CDR3 loop is CASSESGQINQPQHF. CDR3 in DNA: TGTGCCAGCAGTGAATCGGGACAGATAAATCAGCCCCAGCATTTT.

In this sample, this clonotype turned up a few times. The chain links TRBV25-1 to TRBJ2-2, with 7 nucleotides matching TRBD1. CDR1 and CDR2 (germline): MGHDK, SYGVNS. The CDR3 is made up of 14 amino acids. The V and J ends lost 8 bases and 5 bases, in that order; junction bases with no gene match: 8. CDR3 in amino acids: CASGTGVGTGELFF. The CDR3 DNA reads TGTGCCAGCGGTACAGGGGTGGGTACCGGGGAGCTGTTTTTT.

Ten or more counts support this clonotype. V usage is TRBV7-9 and J usage is TRBJ2-1; 8 nucleotides agree with TRBD2. Germline lookup yields CDR1 SEHNR and CDR2 FQNEAQ (reference sequence). V lost 5 bases and J lost 10; bases outside the gene matches: 13. The CDR3 loop spans 15 amino acids. In DNA form, the CDR3 reads TGTGCCAGCAGCAAACAAGCGGGAGATGCTGCGGAGCAGTTCTTC. Its protein is CASSKQAGDAAEQFF.

The DNA for the CDR3 is TGTGCCAGCAGTTACCCGAGACAGGGAGCAAACTACGAGCAGTACTTC. Protein product: CASSYPRQGANYEQYF. V is TRBV6-2 or TRBV6-3 and J is TRBJ2-7; 7 positions agree with TRBD1. V lost 2 bases and J lost 3; bases outside the gene matches: 10. The CDR3 is 16 amino acids. In germline, CDR1 is MNHEY, CDR2 SVGEGT.

The gene calls are TRBV12-3 or TRBV12-4 and TRBJ2-3; 12 nucleotides match TRBD2. The CDR3 sequence is 14 residues long. V lost 8 bases to trimming and J lost 2 bases; unmatched junction nucleotides: 2. The CDR3 sequence: CASASGGVTDTQYF. In DNA, the CDR3 is TGTGCCAGCGCTAGCGGGGGGGTCACAGATACGCAGTATTTT.

This clonotype has ten or more counts. V gene TRBV12-3 or TRBV12-4 combines with J gene TRBJ2-1; D might be TRBD2 (6 bases). Between the trimmed V and J ends, which lost 3 bases and 12 bases, there was a span of 18 bases. There are 14 residues in the CDR3. The CDR3 is CASSFVAIRDWQFF. The CDR3 DNA sequence: TGTGCCAGCAGTTTCGTAGCGATTCGGGACTGGCAGTTCTTC.